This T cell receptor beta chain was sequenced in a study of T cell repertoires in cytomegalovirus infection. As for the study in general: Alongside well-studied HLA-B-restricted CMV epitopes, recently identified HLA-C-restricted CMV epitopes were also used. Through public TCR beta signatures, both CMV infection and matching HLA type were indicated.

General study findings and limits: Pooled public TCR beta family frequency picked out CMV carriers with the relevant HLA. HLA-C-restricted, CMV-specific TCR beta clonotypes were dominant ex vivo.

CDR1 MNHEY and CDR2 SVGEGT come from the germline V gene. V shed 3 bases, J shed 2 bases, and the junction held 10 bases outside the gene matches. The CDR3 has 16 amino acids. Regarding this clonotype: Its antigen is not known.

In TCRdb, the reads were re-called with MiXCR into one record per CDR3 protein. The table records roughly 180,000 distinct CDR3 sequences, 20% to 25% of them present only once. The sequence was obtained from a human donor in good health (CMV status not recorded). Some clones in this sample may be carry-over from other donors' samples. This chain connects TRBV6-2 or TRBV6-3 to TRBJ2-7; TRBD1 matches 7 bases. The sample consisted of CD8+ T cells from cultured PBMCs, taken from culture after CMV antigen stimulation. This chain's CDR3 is CASSYRRDSLTYEQYF. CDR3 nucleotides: TGTGCCAGCAGTTATCGCAGGGACAGCCTTACCTACGAGCAGTACTTC.